This TCR beta chain originates from a study of CD8 T cells in Susac syndrome. With random hexamers, reverse transcription was performed on roughly 0.5 to 1 ug of RNA. TCRdb fed the immunoSEQ multiplex PCR reads into MiXCR, producing one record per CDR3 protein. Altogether 250,000 or so distinct CDR3 sequences are present, just over 90% being singletons, with the ten largest covering 0.07% to 0.09%. The ends lost 5 bases at V and 2 bases at J; junction bases unmatched: 13. CDR3 length: 18 amino acids. This chain links TRBV12-3 or TRBV12-4 with TRBJ2-5; 11 nucleotides align to TRBD2. The sample comprised CD4+ T cells from PBMCs. The TCR comes from a human donor with multiple sclerosis. The DNA of the CDR3 is TGTGCCAGCAGTCCTCGGGCCAGACTAGCGGGGCAGCAAGAGACCCAGTACTTC. Translated: CASSPRARLAGQQETQYF.